These T cell receptor beta chains were read from a single sample in a study of cytomegalovirus exposure and HLA in healthy donors. Produced via immunoSEQ multiplex PCR; TCRdb's table is partial and in-frame only. The repertoire holds 130,000 or so clones, with around 80% as singletons. Sequencing was done on a sample of PBMCs. The receptors were sampled from a female donor in good health and CMV-seropositive. Both conserved end residues are part of each CDR3. A D gene is named only where the DNA matches it firmly. A clone size is listed for some rows: how often the clone was seen (once, few, many), or a class if it is expanded.

v_gene: TRBV11-3
j_gene: TRBJ2-1
d_gene: NA
abundance: NA
CDR3nt: TGTGCCAGCAGCCAGGGCGATGAGCAGTTCTTC
CDR3aa: CASSQGDEQFF

v_gene: TRBV9
j_gene: TRBJ1-2
d_gene: NA
abundance: NA
CDR3nt: TGTGCCAGCAGCGCGGGGGGACAAGTCTATGGCTACACCTTC
CDR3aa: CASSAGGQVYGYTF

v_gene: TRBV5-1
j_gene: TRBJ2-7
d_gene: NA
abundance: NA
CDR3nt: TGCGCCAGCAGCTTGGCCAGTGAAAGGGGCGAGCAGTACTTC
CDR3aa: CASSLASERGEQYF

v_gene: TRBV6-4
j_gene: TRBJ2-1
d_gene: TRBD2
abundance: few
CDR3nt: TGTGCCAGCAGTGACCGGCTGCGGGGGGGCTCCTACAATGAGCAGTTCTTC
CDR3aa: CASSDRLRGGSYNEQFF

v_gene: TRBV5-4
j_gene: TRBJ2-3
d_gene: TRBD2
abundance: NA
CDR3nt: TGTGCCAGCAGCCTGTCTAGCGGGGGCACCACAGATACGCAGTATTTT
CDR3aa: CASSLSSGGTTDTQYF

v_gene: TRBV15
j_gene: TRBJ1-2
d_gene: TRBD1
abundance: NA
CDR3nt: TGTGCCACCAGCAGGCACGGACAGGGAACAGGTGGCTACACCTTC
CDR3aa: CATSRHGQGTGGYTF

v_gene: TRBV9
j_gene: TRBJ1-5
d_gene: NA
abundance: NA
CDR3nt: TGTGCCAGCAGCGACCGCAGGGAAGGTCAGCCCCAGCATTTT
CDR3aa: CASSDRREGQPQHF

v_gene: TRBV2
j_gene: TRBJ2-7
d_gene: TRBD1
abundance: few
CDR3nt: TGTGCCAGCAGTGTTGGCGCCCTGGGACAGGGGGCAAGGGAGCAGTACTTC
CDR3aa: CASSVGALGQGAREQYF

v_gene: TRBV7-3
j_gene: TRBJ2-7
d_gene: TRBD1
abundance: NA
CDR3nt: TGTGCCATCAATGAGGGGGCAACCTACGAGCAGTACTTC
CDR3aa: CAINEGATYEQYF

v_gene: TRBV6-5
j_gene: TRBJ2-3
d_gene: NA
abundance: NA
CDR3nt: TGTGCCAGCAGTTACCCAACAGGAGGGTCCACAGATACGCAGTATTTT
CDR3aa: CASSYPTGGSTDTQYF

v_gene: TRBV5-6
j_gene: TRBJ2-7
d_gene: TRBD2
abundance: once
CDR3nt: TGTGCCAGCAGCGCTACTAGCGGAATATCCTACGAGCAGTACTTC
CDR3aa: CASSATSGISYEQYF

v_gene: TRBV7-3
j_gene: TRBJ2-3
d_gene: TRBD2
abundance: NA
CDR3nt: TGTGCCAGCAGCTTAAGTCCCCCTGGGACTAGCGGGAGAACAGATACGCAGTATTTT
CDR3aa: CASSLSPPGTSGRTDTQYF

v_gene: TRBV21-1
j_gene: TRBJ1-2
d_gene: NA
abundance: once
CDR3nt: TGTGCCAGCAGCAAACGGGGGATCTATGGCTACACCTTC
CDR3aa: CASSKRGIYGYTF

v_gene: TRBV29-1
j_gene: TRBJ1-1
d_gene: NA
abundance: once
CDR3nt: TGCAGCGTTGAAGAGAAATCGGGGGCTGAAGCTTTCTTT
CDR3aa: CSVEEKSGAEAFF

v_gene: TRBV18
j_gene: TRBJ2-2
d_gene: NA
abundance: once
CDR3nt: TGTGCCAGCTCACCGACCGGGACGAACACCGGGGAGCTGTTTTTT
CDR3aa: CASSPTGTNTGELFF

v_gene: TRBV5-4
j_gene: TRBJ2-1
d_gene: NA
abundance: NA
CDR3nt: TGTGCCAGCAGAGACAGGAACTCCTACAATGAGCAGTTCTTC
CDR3aa: CASRDRNSYNEQFF

v_gene: TRBV5-4
j_gene: TRBJ2-3
d_gene: TRBD2
abundance: NA
CDR3nt: TGTGCCAGCAGCTTGGAGGGCGGGACTAACACAGATACGCAGTATTTT
CDR3aa: CASSLEGGTNTDTQYF

v_gene: TRBV28
j_gene: TRBJ2-5
d_gene: NA
abundance: NA
CDR3nt: TGTGCCAGCATTACACAGGGAGAAGAGACCCAGTACTTC
CDR3aa: CASITQGEETQYF

v_gene: TRBV6-5
j_gene: TRBJ1-5
d_gene: NA
abundance: NA
CDR3nt: TGTGCCAGCAGGCCAGGGACAAATCAGCCCCAGCATTTT
CDR3aa: CASRPGTNQPQHF

v_gene: TRBV19
j_gene: TRBJ1-5
d_gene: TRBD1
abundance: NA
CDR3nt: TGTGCCAGTAGTAGCTTACAGGGGTACAATCAGCCCCAGCATTTT
CDR3aa: CASSSLQGYNQPQHF

v_gene: TRBV21-1
j_gene: TRBJ2-7
d_gene: NA
abundance: NA
CDR3nt: TGTGCCAGCAGCGTCGCTGGGGACTCCATCTACGAGCAGTACTTC
CDR3aa: CASSVAGDSIYEQYF

v_gene: TRBV28
j_gene: TRBJ2-7
d_gene: TRBD1
abundance: NA
CDR3nt: TGTGCCAGCAGCCCGGACAGGACCTACGAGCAGTACTTC
CDR3aa: CASSPDRTYEQYF

v_gene: TRBV28
j_gene: TRBJ2-7
d_gene: TRBD1
abundance: NA
CDR3nt: TGTGCCAGCAGTTTGACAGGGGAGCCTTCCTACGAGCAGTACTTC
CDR3aa: CASSLTGEPSYEQYF

v_gene: TRBV2
j_gene: TRBJ2-3
d_gene: TRBD2
abundance: NA
CDR3nt: TGTGCCAGCAGTGGCACTAGCGGGATTATGGATACGCAGTATTTT
CDR3aa: CASSGTSGIMDTQYF

v_gene: TRBV4-1
j_gene: TRBJ2-6
d_gene: NA
abundance: few
CDR3nt: TGCGCCAGCAGCCAAGGTTTGGGCGATGGGGCCAACGTCCTGACTTTC
CDR3aa: CASSQGLGDGANVLTF

v_gene: TRBV10-3
j_gene: TRBJ2-7
d_gene: TRBD2
abundance: NA
CDR3nt: TGTGCCAATAGTCGGGGGGGCCACGAGCAGTACTTC
CDR3aa: CANSRGGHEQYF

v_gene: TRBV13
j_gene: TRBJ2-2
d_gene: NA
abundance: NA
CDR3nt: TGTGCCAGCAGCTTAGGCCGGTGGAGGGGGCGGATTGAAGGGGAGCTGTTTTTT
CDR3aa: CASSLGRWRGRIEGELFF

v_gene: TRBV5-4
j_gene: TRBJ1-6
d_gene: NA
abundance: NA
CDR3nt: TGTGCCAGCAGCTTGGGGCCCAATTCACCCCTCCACTTT
CDR3aa: CASSLGPNSPLHF

v_gene: TRBV5-5
j_gene: TRBJ2-7
d_gene: NA
abundance: NA
CDR3nt: TGTGCCAGCAGCTCCCTCGGGGTGACCTACGAGCAGTACTTC
CDR3aa: CASSSLGVTYEQYF

v_gene: TRBV6-5
j_gene: TRBJ1-6
d_gene: TRBD1
abundance: NA
CDR3nt: TGTGCCAGCAGAATACAGGGGGCAAATAATTCACCCCTCCACTTT
CDR3aa: CASRIQGANNSPLHF

v_gene: TRBV6-6
j_gene: TRBJ1-5
d_gene: TRBD1
abundance: NA
CDR3nt: TGTGCCAGCAGTTACTCGACAGGGGGACAGCCCCAGCATTTT
CDR3aa: CASSYSTGGQPQHF

v_gene: TRBV29-1
j_gene: TRBJ2-6
d_gene: TRBD2
abundance: NA
CDR3nt: TGCAGCGTCTCTGGACTAGCGGGCTCTGGGGCCAACGTCCTGACTTTC
CDR3aa: CSVSGLAGSGANVLTF

v_gene: TRBV12-5
j_gene: TRBJ1-3
d_gene: TRBD1
abundance: NA
CDR3nt: TGTGCTAGTGGTTTGGTATTCGGGACAGTATCCTCTGGAAACACCATATATTTT
CDR3aa: CASGLVFGTVSSGNTIYF

v_gene: TRBV6-6
j_gene: TRBJ1-5
d_gene: NA
abundance: NA
CDR3nt: TGTGCCAGCAGAGCGGGACGGGTACACACTCAGCCCCAGCATTTT
CDR3aa: CASRAGRVHTQPQHF

v_gene: TRBV7-2
j_gene: TRBJ2-2
d_gene: NA
abundance: NA
CDR3nt: TGTGCCAGCAGCTTGTTCGGCGGGGAGCTGTTTTTT
CDR3aa: CASSLFGGELFF

v_gene: TRBV10-3
j_gene: TRBJ2-7
d_gene: NA
abundance: NA
CDR3nt: TGTGCCATCAGGCTTCGAGAGGGCCACGAGCAGTACTTC
CDR3aa: CAIRLREGHEQYF

v_gene: TRBV5-4
j_gene: TRBJ2-6
d_gene: NA
abundance: NA
CDR3nt: TGTGCCAGCAGCTTGGTTGGGCTATCTGGGGCCAACGTCCTGACTTTC
CDR3aa: CASSLVGLSGANVLTF

v_gene: TRBV21-1
j_gene: TRBJ2-2
d_gene: NA
abundance: NA
CDR3nt: TGTGCCAGCAATCTTCCTCCGGGGGGGGCGAGGCCCGGGGAGCTGTTTTTT
CDR3aa: CASNLPPGGARPGELFF

v_gene: TRBV25-1
j_gene: TRBJ2-1
d_gene: TRBD2
abundance: NA
CDR3nt: TGTGCCAGCAGTGCACCAGGGACTAGCGGAAAGCAAAACAATGAGCAGTTCTTC
CDR3aa: CASSAPGTSGKQNNEQFF

v_gene: TRBV13
j_gene: TRBJ2-5
d_gene: TRBD2
abundance: NA
CDR3nt: TGTGCCAGCAGCTTGGCTAGCGGGAGGGGGGAGACCCAGTACTTC
CDR3aa: CASSLASGRGETQYF

v_gene: TRBV15
j_gene: TRBJ2-1
d_gene: TRBD1
abundance: NA
CDR3nt: TGTGCCACCAGCAGAGCCACGGAACACAGGGGCCATGAGCAGTTCTTC
CDR3aa: CATSRATEHRGHEQFF

v_gene: TRBV28
j_gene: TRBJ2-7
d_gene: TRBD1
abundance: NA
CDR3nt: TGTGCCAGCAGTTGGGACAGGGAGGCCTACGAGCAGTACTTC
CDR3aa: CASSWDREAYEQYF

v_gene: TRBV30
j_gene: TRBJ1-2
d_gene: NA
abundance: NA
CDR3nt: TGTGCCTGGAGTCGGGGGGGGTCTAACTATGGCTACACCTTC
CDR3aa: CAWSRGGSNYGYTF

v_gene: TRBV30
j_gene: TRBJ2-6
d_gene: TRBD1
abundance: NA
CDR3nt: TGTGCCTGGAGAAACCGGGACAGGGGATCCTCTGGGGCCAACGTCCTGACTTTC
CDR3aa: CAWRNRDRGSSGANVLTF

v_gene: TRBV7-3
j_gene: TRBJ2-5
d_gene: NA
abundance: NA
CDR3nt: TGTGCCAGCAGCTTGACGGGGTCCCAAGAGACCCAGTACTTC
CDR3aa: CASSLTGSQETQYF

v_gene: TRBV5-1
j_gene: TRBJ2-5
d_gene: TRBD2
abundance: NA
CDR3nt: TGCGCCAGCAGCGTGATGCTAGCGGAAGAGACCCAGTACTTC
CDR3aa: CASSVMLAEETQYF

v_gene: TRBV5-1
j_gene: TRBJ2-3
d_gene: NA
abundance: NA
CDR3nt: TGCGCCAGCAGCTTGGCCGGGCAGGGGACAAGCACAGATACGCAGTATTTT
CDR3aa: CASSLAGQGTSTDTQYF

v_gene: TRBV25-1
j_gene: TRBJ1-3
d_gene: NA
abundance: NA
CDR3nt: TGTGCCAGCACCGGGACTGACTCTGGAAACACCATATATTTT
CDR3aa: CASTGTDSGNTIYF

v_gene: TRBV2
j_gene: TRBJ2-7
d_gene: NA
abundance: NA
CDR3nt: TGTGCCAGCAGTGAATTTGGGGCCAGGTGGGAGCAGTACTTC
CDR3aa: CASSEFGARWEQYF

v_gene: TRBV5-3
j_gene: TRBJ1-2
d_gene: NA
abundance: few
CDR3nt: TGCGCCAGAAGTTGGGAGAAGAGTGGGATTCCCTATGGCTACACCTTC
CDR3aa: CARSWEKSGIPYGYTF

v_gene: TRBV30
j_gene: TRBJ2-7
d_gene: NA
abundance: once
CDR3nt: TGTGCCTGGAGTGTACTCCCCCGCGACGAGCAGTACTTC
CDR3aa: CAWSVLPRDEQYF

v_gene: TRBV19
j_gene: TRBJ1-3
d_gene: NA
abundance: NA
CDR3nt: TGTGCCAGTAGTATCATGGAGGGAGGAAACACCATATATTTT
CDR3aa: CASSIMEGGNTIYF

v_gene: TRBV7-9
j_gene: TRBJ2-1
d_gene: TRBD2
abundance: NA
CDR3nt: TGTGCCAGCAGCCGGAAGGGGACCGGGACTAGTGTCGATGAGCAGTTCTTC
CDR3aa: CASSRKGTGTSVDEQFF

v_gene: TRBV5-1
j_gene: TRBJ2-7
d_gene: NA
abundance: few
CDR3nt: TGCGCCAGCAACCCCTCCCCGCCTACCAGGGGCGAGCAGTACTTC
CDR3aa: CASNPSPPTRGEQYF

v_gene: TRBV29-1
j_gene: TRBJ2-7
d_gene: TRBD1
abundance: NA
CDR3nt: TGCAGCGTTGCTGGCGGGGACAGGGGGGCCCACGAGCAGTACTTC
CDR3aa: CSVAGGDRGAHEQYF

v_gene: TRBV27
j_gene: TRBJ2-3
d_gene: NA
abundance: once
CDR3nt: TGTGCCATCTGGGGCGGGGCTAGCACAGATACGCAGTATTTT
CDR3aa: CAIWGGASTDTQYF

v_gene: TRBV9
j_gene: TRBJ2-3
d_gene: NA
abundance: NA
CDR3nt: TGTGCCAGCAGCGTAGGGCAGGGAACTAGCACAGATACGCAGTATTTT
CDR3aa: CASSVGQGTSTDTQYF

v_gene: TRBV6-6
j_gene: TRBJ2-7
d_gene: TRBD2
abundance: NA
CDR3nt: TGTGCCAGTCTACCTACTAGCGGGAGCAGCGAGCAGTACTTC
CDR3aa: CASLPTSGSSEQYF

v_gene: TRBV6-6
j_gene: TRBJ2-1
d_gene: TRBD1
abundance: NA
CDR3nt: TGTGCCACCGTCATGCGGTCGGGGACAGGGCTCCATGAGCAGTTCTTC
CDR3aa: CATVMRSGTGLHEQFF

v_gene: TRBV6-5
j_gene: TRBJ2-1
d_gene: TRBD2
abundance: NA
CDR3nt: TGTGCCAGCAGCCATAGCGGGAGCACCCACAATGAGCAGTTCTTC
CDR3aa: CASSHSGSTHNEQFF